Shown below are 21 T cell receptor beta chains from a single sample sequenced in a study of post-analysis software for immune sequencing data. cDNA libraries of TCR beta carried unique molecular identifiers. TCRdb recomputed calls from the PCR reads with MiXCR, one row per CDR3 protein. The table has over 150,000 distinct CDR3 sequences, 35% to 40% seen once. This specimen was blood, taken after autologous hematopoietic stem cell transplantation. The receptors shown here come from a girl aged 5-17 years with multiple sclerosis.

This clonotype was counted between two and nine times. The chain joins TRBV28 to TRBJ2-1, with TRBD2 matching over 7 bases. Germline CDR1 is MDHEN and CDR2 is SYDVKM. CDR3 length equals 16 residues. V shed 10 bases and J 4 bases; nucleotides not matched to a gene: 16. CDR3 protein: CATLKVGRARYNEQFF. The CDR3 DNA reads TGTGCCACCCTAAAGGTAGGGAGGGCCAGGTACAATGAGCAGTTCTTC. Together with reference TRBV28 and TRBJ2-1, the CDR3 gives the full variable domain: DVKVTQSSRYLVKRTGEKVFLECVQDMDHENMFWYRQDPGLGLRLIYFSYDVKMKEKGDIPEGYSVSREKKERFSLILESASTNQTSMYLCATLKVGRARYNEQFFGPGTRLTVL.

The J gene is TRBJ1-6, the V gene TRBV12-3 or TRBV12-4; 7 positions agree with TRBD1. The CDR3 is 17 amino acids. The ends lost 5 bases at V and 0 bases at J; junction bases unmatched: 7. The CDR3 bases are TGTGCCAGCAGTCCCTGGACAGGCAGCTCCTATAATTCACCCCTCCACTTT. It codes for CASSPWTGSSYNSPLHF.

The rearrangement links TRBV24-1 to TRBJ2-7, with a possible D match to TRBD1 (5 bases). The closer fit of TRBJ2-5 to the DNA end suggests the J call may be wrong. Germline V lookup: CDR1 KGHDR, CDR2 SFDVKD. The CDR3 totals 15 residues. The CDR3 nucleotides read TGTGCCACCAGTGGTGATAAGATGGGGCATGAGACCCAGTACTTC. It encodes CATSGDKMGHETQYF.

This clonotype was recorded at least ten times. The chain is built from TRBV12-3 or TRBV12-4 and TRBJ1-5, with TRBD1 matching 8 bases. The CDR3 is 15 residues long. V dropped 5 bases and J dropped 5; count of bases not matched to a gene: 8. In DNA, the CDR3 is TGTGCCAGCAGTAGCTGGACAGGGAGAGATCAGCCCCAGCATTTT. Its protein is CASSSWTGRDQPQHF.

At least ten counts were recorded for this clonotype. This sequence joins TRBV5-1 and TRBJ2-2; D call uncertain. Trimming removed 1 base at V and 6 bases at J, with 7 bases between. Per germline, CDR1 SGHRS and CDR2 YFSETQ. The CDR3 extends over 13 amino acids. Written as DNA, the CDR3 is TGCGCCAGCAGCTTGTCGGTCTCCGGGGAGCTGTTTTTT. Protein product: CASSLSVSGELFF.

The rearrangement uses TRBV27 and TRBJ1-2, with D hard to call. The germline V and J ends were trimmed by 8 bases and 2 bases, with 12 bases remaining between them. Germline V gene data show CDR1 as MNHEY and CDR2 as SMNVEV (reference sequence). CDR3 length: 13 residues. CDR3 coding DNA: TGTGCCAGCCGCGACGGACTGAACTATGGCTACACCTTC. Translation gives CASRDGLNYGYTF.

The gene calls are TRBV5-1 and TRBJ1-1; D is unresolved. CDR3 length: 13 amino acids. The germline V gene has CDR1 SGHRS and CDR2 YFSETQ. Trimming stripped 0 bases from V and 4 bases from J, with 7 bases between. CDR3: CASSLGLGTEAFF. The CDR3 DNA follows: TGCGCCAGCAGCTTGGGGCTGGGCACTGAAGCTTTCTTT. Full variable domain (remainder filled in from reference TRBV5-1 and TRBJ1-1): KAGVTQTPRYLIKTRGQQVTLSCSPISGHRSVSWYQQTPGQGLQFLFEYFSETQRNKGNFPGRFSGRQFSNSRSEMNVSTLELGDSALYLCASSLGLGTEAFFGQGTRLTVV.

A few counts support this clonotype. CDR3 sequence (DNA): TGTGCCAGCAGTTTATCCGGGAGGCTACTCAATGAGCAGTTCTTC. It yields the protein CASSLSGRLLNEQFF. V gene TRBV27 combines with J gene TRBJ2-1; 7 nucleotides align to TRBD2. After removal of 0 bases from V and 6 bases from J, the junction contained 5 bases not matched to a gene. There are 15 residues in the CDR3. Germline-derived CDR1 and CDR2 are MNHEY and SMNVEV (reference sequence).

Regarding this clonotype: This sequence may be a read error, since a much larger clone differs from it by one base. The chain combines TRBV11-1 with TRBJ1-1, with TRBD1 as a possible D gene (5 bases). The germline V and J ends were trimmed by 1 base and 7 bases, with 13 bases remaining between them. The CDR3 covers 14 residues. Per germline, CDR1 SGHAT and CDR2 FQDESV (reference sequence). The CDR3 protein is CASSLEGTGHEAFF. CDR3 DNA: TGTGCCAGCAGCTTAGAAGGGACGGGCCATGAAGCTTTCTTT. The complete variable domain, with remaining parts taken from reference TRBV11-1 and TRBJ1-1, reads EAEVAQSPRYKITEKSQAVAFWCDPISGHATLYWYRQILGQGPELLVQFQDESVVDDSQLPKDRFSAERLKGVDSTLKIQPAELGDSAMYLCASSLEGTGHEAFFGQGTRLTVV.

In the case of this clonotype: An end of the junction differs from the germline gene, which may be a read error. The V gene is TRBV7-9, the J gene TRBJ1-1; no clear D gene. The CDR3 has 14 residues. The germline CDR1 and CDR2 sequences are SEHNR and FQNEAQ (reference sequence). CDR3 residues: CVSSLPAQNTEAFF. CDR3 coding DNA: TGTGTCAGCAGCCTCCCCGCACAGAACACTGAAGCTTTCTTT.

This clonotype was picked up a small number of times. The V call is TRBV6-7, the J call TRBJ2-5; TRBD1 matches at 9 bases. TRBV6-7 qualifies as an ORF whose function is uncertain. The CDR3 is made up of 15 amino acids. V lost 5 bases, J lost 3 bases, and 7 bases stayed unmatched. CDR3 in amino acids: CASSTPGQGKETQYF. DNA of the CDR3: TGTGCCAGCAGTACTCCGGGACAGGGAAAAGAGACCCAGTACTTC.

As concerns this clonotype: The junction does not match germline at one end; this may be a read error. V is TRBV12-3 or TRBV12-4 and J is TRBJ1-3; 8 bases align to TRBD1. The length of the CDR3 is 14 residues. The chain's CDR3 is CVSKTTGDGNTIYF. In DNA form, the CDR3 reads TGTGTCAGCAAGACGACAGGGGACGGAAACACCATATATTTT.

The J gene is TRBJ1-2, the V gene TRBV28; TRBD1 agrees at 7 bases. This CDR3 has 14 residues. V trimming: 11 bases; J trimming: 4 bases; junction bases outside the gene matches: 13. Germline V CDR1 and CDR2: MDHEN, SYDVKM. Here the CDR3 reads CAGTQGGRLYGYTF. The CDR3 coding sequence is TGTGCCGGCACCCAAGGGGGCAGACTCTATGGCTACACCTTC.

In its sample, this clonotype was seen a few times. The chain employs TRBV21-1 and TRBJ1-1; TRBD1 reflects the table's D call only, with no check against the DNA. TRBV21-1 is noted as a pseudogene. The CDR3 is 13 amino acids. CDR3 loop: CAVVGGMNTEAFF. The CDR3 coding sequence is TGTGCCGTCGTGGGGGGCATGAACACTGAAGCTTTCTTT.

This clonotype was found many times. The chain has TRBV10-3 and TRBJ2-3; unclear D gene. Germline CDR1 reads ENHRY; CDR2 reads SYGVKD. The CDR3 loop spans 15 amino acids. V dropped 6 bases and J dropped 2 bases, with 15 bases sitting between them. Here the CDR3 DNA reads TGTGCCATCAGGACTGATGGTGGGGTCACAGATACGCAGTATTTT. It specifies CAIRTDGGVTDTQYF.

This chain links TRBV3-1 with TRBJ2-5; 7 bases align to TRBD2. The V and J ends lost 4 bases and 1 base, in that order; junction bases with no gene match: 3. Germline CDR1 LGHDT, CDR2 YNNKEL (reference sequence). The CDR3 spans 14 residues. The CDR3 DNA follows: TGTGCCAGCAGCCTCCGGACTAGCCAAGAGACCCAGTACTTC. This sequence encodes CASSLRTSQETQYF.

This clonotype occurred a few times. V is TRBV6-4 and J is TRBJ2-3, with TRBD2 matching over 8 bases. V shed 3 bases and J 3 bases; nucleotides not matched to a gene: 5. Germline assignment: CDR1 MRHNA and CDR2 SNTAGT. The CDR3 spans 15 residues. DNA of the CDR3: TGTGCCAGCAGTGAAGGTAGCGGGACGACAGATACGCAGTATTTT. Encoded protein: CASSEGSGTTDTQYF.

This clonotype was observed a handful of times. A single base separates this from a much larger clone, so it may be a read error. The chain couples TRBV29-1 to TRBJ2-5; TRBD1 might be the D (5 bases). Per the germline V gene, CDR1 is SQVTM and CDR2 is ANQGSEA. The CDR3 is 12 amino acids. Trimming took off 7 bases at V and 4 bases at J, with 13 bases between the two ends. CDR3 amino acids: CSGQGWRETQYF. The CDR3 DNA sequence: TGCAGCGGCCAGGGTTGGCGAGAGACCCAGTACTTC.

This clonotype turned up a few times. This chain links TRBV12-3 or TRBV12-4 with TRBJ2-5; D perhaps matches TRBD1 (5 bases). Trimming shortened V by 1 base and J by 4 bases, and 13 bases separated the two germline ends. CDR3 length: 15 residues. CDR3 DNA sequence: TGTGCCAGCAGTTTAGGGGGCGTCCAAGTAGAGACCCAGTACTTC. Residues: CASSLGGVQVETQYF.

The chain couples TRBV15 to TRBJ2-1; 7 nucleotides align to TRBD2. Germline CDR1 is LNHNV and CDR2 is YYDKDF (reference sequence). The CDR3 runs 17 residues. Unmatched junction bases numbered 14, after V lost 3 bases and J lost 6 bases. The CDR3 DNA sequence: TGTGCCACCAGCAGGTGGGCCCTACTAGCGCCAGGCAATGAGCAGTTCTTC. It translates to CATSRWALLAPGNEQFF.

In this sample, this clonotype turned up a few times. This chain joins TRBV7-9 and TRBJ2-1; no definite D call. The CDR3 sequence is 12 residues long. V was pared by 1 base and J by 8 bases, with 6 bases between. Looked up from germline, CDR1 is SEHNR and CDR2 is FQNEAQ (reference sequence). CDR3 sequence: CASSLDGDEQFF. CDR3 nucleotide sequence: TGTGCCAGCAGCTTAGATGGGGATGAGCAGTTCTTC. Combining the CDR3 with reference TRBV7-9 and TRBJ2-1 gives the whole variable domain DTGVSQNPRHKITKRGQNVTFRCDPISEHNRLYWYRQTLGQGPEFLTYFQNEAQLEKSRLLSDRFSAERPKGSFSTLEIQRTEQGDSAMYLCASSLDGDEQFFGPGTRLTVL.